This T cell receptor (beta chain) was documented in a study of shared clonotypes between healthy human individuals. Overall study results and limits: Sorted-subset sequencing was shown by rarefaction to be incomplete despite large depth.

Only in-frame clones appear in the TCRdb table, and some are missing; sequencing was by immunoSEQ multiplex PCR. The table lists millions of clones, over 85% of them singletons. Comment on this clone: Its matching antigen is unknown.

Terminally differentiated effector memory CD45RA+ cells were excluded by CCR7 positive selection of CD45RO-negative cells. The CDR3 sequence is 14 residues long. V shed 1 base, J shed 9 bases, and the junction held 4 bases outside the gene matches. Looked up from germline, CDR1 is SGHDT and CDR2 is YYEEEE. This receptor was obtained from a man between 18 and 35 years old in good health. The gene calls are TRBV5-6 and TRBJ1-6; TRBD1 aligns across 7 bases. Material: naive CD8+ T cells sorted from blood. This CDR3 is CASSLPSGGSPLHF. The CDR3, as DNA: TGTGCCAGCAGCTTGCCGTCAGGGGGTTCACCCCTCCACTTT.